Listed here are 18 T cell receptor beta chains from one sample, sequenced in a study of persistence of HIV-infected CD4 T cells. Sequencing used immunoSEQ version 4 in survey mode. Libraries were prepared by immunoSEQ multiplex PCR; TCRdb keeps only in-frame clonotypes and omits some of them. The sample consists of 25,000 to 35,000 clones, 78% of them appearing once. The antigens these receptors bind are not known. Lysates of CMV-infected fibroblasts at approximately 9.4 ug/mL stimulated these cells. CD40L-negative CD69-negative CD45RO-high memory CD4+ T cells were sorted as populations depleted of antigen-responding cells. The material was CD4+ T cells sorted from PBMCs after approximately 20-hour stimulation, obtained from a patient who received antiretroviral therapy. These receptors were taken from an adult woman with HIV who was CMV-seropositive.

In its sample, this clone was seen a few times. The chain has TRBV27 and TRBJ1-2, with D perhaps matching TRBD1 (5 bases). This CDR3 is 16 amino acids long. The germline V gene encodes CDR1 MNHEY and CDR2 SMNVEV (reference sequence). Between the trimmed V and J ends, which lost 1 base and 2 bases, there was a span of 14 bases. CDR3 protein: CASSLFRAGSNYGYTF. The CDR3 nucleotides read TGTGCCAGCAGTTTATTCAGGGCAGGATCCAACTATGGCTACACCTTC.

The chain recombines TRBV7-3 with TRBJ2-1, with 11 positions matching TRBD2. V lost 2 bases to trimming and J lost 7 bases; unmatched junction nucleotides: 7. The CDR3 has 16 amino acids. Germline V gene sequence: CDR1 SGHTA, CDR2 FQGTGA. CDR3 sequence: CASSLSASGGSNEQFF. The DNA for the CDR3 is TGTGCCAGCAGCTTATCGGCTAGCGGGGGGTCAAATGAGCAGTTCTTC.

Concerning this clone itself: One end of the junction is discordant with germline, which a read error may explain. The CDR3 protein is CATSLGGAYNTEAFF. In DNA form, the CDR3 reads TGCGCCACCAGCCTGGGAGGGGCGTACAACACTGAAGCTTTCTTT. The chain carries TRBV5-1 and TRBJ1-1; maybe TRBD1 (5 bases). Germline CDR1 and CDR2: SGHRS and YFSETQ. The CDR3 runs to 15 residues. The full variable domain, in which reference TRBV5-1 and TRBJ1-1 provide the parts outside the CDR3, is KAGVTQTPRYLIKTRGQQVTLSCSPISGHRSVSWYQQTPGQGLQFLFEYFSETQRNKGNFPGRFSGRQFSNSRSEMNVSTLELGDSALYLCATSLGGAYNTEAFFGQGTRLTVV.

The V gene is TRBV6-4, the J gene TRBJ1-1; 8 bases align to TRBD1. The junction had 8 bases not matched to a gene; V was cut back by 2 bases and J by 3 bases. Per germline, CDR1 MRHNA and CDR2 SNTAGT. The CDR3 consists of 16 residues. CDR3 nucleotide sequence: TGTGCCAGCAGTGACGAGAGGGGACAGGATTACACTGAAGCTTTCTTT. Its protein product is CASSDERGQDYTEAFF.

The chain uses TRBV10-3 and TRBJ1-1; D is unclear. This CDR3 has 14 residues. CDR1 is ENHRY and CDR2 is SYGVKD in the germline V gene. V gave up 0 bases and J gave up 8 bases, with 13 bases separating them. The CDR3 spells CAISESGMSGEAFF. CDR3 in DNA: TGTGCCATCAGTGAGTCGGGGATGTCAGGCGAAGCTTTCTTT.

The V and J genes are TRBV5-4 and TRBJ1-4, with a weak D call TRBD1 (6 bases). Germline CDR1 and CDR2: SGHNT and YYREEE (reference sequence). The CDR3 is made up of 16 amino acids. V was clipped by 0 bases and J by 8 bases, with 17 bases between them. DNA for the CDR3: TGTGCCAGCAGCTTGGTCGGCGGACGGGGGCGAGAAAAACTGTTTTTT. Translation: CASSLVGGRGREKLFF.

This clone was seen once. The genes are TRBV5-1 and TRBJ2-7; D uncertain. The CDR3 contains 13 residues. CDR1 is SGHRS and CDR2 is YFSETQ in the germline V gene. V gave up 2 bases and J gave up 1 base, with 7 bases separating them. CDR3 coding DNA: TGCGCCAGCAGCTTATCCAGGTCCTACGAGCAGTACTTC. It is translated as CASSLSRSYEQYF.

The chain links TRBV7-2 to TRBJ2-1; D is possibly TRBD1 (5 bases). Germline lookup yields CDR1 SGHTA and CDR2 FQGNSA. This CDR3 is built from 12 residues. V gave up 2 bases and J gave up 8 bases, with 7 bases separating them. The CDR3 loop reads CASSLRGDEQFF. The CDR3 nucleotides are TGTGCCAGCAGCTTAAGGGGCGATGAGCAGTTCTTC.

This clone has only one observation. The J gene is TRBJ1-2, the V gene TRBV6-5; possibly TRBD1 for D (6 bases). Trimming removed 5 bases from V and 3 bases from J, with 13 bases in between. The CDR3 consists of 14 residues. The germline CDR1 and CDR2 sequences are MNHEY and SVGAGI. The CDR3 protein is CASSPRGGDYGYTF. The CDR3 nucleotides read TGTGCCAGCAGTCCACGAGGGGGGGACTATGGCTACACCTTC.

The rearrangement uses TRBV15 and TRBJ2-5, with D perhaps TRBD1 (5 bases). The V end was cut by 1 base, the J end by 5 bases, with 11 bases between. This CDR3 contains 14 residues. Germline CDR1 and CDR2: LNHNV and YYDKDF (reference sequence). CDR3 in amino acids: CATSRGGAAETQYF. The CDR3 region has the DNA TGTGCCACCAGCAGAGGTGGGGCCGCGGAGACCCAGTACTTC.

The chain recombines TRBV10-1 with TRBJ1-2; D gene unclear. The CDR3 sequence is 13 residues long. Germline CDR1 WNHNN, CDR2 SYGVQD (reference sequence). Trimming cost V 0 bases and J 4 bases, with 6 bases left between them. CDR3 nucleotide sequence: TGCGCCAGCAGTGAGTCCTACAGCTATGGCTACACCTTC. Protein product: CASSESYSYGYTF.

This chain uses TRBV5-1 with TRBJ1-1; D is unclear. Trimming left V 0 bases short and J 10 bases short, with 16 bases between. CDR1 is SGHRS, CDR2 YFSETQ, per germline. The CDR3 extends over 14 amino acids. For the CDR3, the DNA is TGCGCCAGCAGCTTGGACGGGAAGGCAGAGGGAGCTTTCTTT. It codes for CASSLDGKAEGAFF. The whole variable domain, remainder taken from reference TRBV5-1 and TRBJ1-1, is KAGVTQTPRYLIKTRGQQVTLSCSPISGHRSVSWYQQTPGQGLQFLFEYFSETQRNKGNFPGRFSGRQFSNSRSEMNVSTLELGDSALYLCASSLDGKAEGAFFGQGTRLTVV.

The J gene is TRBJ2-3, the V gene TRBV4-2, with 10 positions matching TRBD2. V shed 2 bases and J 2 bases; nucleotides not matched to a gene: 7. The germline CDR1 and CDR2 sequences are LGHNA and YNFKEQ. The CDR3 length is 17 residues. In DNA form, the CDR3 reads TGTGCCAGCAGCCAACAAAAGCGGGGGGGAGACACAGATACGCAGTATTTT. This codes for CASSQQKRGGDTDTQYF.

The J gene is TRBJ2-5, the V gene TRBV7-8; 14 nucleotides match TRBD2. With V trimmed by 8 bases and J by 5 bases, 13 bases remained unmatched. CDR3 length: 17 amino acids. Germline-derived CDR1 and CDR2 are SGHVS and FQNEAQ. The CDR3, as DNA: TGTGCCAGCCTTAACCAGGGCTGGACTAGCGGGGGGGAGACCCAGTACTTC. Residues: CASLNQGWTSGGETQYF.

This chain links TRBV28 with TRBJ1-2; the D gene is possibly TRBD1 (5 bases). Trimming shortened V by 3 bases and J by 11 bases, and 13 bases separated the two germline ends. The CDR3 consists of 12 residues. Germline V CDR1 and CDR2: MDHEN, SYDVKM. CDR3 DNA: TGTGCCAGCAGTTTCGGGGCAGGGACGTACACCTTC. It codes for CASSFGAGTYTF.

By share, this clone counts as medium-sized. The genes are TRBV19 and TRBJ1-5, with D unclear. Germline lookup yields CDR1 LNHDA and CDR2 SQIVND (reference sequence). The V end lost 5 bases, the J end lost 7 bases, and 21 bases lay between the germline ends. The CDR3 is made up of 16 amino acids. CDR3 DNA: TGTGCCAGTAGTCCGCACTCGCGGGTTTCGGAACAGCCCCAGCATTTT. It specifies CASSPHSRVSEQPQHF.

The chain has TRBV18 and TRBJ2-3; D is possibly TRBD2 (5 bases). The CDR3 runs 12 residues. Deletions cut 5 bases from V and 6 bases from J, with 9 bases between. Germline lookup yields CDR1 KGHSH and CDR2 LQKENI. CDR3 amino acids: CASSDLADTQYF. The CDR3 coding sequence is TGTGCCAGCTCAGACCTAGCTGATACGCAGTATTTT.

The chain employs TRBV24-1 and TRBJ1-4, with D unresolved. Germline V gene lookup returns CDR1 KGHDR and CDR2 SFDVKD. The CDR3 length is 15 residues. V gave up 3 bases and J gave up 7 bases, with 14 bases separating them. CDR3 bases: TGTGCCACCAGTGATCCTAGGGAGGCCGGTGAAAAACTGTTTTTT. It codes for CATSDPREAGEKLFF.